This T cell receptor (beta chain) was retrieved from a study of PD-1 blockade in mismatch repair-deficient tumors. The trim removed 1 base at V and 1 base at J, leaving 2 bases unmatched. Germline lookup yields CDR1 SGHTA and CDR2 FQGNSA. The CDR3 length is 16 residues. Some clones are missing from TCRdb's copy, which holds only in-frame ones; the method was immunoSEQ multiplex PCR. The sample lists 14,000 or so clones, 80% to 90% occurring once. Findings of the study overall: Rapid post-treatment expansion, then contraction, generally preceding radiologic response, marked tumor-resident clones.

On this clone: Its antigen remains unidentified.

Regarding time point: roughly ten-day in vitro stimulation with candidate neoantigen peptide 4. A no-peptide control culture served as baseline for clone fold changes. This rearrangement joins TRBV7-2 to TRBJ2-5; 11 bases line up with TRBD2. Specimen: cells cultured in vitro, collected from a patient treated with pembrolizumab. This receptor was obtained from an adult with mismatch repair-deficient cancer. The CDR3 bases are TGTGCCAGCAGCTTAGGCGGACTAGCGGGCCAAGAGACCCAGTACTTC. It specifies CASSLGGLAGQETQYF.